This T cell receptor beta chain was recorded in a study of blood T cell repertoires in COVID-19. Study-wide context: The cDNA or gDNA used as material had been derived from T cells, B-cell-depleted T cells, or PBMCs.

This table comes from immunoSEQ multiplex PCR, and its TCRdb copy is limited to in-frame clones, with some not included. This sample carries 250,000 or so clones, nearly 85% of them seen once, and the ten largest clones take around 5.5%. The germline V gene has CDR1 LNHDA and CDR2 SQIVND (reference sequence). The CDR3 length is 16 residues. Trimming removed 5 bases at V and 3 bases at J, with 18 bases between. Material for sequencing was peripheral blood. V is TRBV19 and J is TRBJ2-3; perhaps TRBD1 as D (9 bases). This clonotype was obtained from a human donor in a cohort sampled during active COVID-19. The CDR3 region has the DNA TGTGCCAGTAGTCCCACTAGCGGACAGGGGACAGATACGCAGTATTTT. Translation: CASSPTSGQGTDTQYF.